This T cell receptor beta chain was sequenced in a study of identical twins. MiXCR was run by TCRdb on the 5' RACE reads, yielding one entry per CDR3 protein. The sample records about 520,000 distinct CDR3 sequences, 20% to 25% being singletons. For this clonotype: The antigen is undetermined.

Healthy Caucasians alone served as donors. Germline V gene sequence: CDR1 LGHDT, CDR2 YNNKEL (reference sequence). The CDR3 totals 15 residues. V was shortened by 3 bases and J by 1 base, with 12 bases between the two germline ends. Study outcomes and limitations: Carriage of fewer insertions was seen in abundant cord blood beta clonotypes, whereas memory repertoires showed none.

This same sample was also part of a study on T cells expressing NK-cell markers. That paper notes: These same clonotypes (in a few donors) also led the CD3+CD56-NKG2C+ fraction. The study did not resolve the HCMV specificity of expanded NKG2C+ T cell clones.

This clonotype was sampled from a young woman in good health. The sample was CD4+ T cells sorted from blood. The V and J genes are TRBV3-1 and TRBJ2-5, with D tentatively TRBD2 (6 bases). This CDR3 reads CASSHPGTFQETQYF. CDR3 bases: TGTGCCAGCAGCCACCCCGGGACTTTCCAAGAGACCCAGTACTTC.